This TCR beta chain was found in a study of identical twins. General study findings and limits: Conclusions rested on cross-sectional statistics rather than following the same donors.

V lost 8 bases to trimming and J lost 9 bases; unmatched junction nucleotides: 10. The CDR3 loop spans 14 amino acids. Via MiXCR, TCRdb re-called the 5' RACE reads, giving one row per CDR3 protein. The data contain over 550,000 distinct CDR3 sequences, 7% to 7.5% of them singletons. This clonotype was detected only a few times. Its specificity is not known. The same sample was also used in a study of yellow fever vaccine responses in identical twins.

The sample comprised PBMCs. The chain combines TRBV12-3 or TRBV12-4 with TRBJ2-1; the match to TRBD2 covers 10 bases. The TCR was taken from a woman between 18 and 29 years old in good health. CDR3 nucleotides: TGTGCCAGCTTAGCGGGGGGCGAGGGGGTTGAGCAGTTCTTC. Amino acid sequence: CASLAGGEGVEQFF.